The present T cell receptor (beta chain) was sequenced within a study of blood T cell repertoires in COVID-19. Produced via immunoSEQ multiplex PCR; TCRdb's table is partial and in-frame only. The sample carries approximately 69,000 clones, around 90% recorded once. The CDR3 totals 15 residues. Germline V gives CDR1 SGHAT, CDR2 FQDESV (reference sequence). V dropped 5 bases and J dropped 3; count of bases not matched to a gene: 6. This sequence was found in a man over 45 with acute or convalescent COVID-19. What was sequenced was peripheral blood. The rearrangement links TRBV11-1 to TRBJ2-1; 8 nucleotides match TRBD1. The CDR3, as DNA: TGTGCCAGCAGCACCCGGACAGGGAACTACAATGAGCAGTTCTTC. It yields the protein CASSTRTGNYNEQFF.